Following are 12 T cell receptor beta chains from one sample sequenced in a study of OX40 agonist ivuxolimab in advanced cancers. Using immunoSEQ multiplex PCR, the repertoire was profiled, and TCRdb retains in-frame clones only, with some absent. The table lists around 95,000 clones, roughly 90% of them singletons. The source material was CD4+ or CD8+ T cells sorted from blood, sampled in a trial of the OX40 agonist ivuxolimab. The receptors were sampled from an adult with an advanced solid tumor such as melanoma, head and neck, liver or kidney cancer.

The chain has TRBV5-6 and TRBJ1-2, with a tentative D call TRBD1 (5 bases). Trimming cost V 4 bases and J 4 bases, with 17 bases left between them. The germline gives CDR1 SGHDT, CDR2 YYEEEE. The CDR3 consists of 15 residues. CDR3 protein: CASSRGTLKGYGYTF. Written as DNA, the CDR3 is TGTGCCAGCAGCCGTGGGACGCTTAAGGGCTATGGCTACACCTTC.

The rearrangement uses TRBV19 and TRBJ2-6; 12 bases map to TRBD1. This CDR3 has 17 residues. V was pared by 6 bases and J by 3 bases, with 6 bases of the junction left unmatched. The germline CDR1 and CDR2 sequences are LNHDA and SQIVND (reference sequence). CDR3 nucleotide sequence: TGTGCCAGTAGCCAGGGACAGGGGGCGCGTGGGGCCAACGTCCTGACTTTC. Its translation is CASSQGQGARGANVLTF.

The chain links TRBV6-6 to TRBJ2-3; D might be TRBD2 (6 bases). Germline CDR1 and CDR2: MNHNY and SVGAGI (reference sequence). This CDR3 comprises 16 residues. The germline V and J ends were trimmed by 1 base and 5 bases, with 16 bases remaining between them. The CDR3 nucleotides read TGTGCCAGCAGTTACTGGCTGGCGGGGATAGGAGATACGCAGTATTTT. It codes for CASSYWLAGIGDTQYF.

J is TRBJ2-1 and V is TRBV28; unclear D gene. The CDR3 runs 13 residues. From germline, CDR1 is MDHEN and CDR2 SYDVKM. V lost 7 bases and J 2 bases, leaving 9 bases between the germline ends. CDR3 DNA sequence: TGTGCCAGCACCCCAGGAGCCTACAATGAGCAGTTCTTC. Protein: CASTPGAYNEQFF. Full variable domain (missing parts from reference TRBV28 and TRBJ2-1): DVKVTQSSRYLVKRTGEKVFLECVQDMDHENMFWYRQDPGLGLRLIYFSYDVKMKEKGDIPEGYSVSREKKERFSLILESASTNQTSMYLCASTPGAYNEQFFGPGTRLTVL.

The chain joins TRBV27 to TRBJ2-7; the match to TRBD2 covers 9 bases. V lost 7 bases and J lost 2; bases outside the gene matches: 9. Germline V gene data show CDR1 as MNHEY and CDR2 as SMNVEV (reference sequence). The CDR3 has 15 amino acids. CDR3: CASTPLTSGAYEQYF. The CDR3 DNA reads TGTGCCAGCACCCCCTTGACTAGCGGCGCCTACGAGCAGTACTTC.

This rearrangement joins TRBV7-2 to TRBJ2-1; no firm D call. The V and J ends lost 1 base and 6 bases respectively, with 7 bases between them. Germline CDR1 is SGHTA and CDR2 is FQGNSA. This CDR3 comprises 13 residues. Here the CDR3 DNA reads TGTGCCAGCAGCTTAGGTCGCCTCAATGAGCAGTTCTTC. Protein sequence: CASSLGRLNEQFF. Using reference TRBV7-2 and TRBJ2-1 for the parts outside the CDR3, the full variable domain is GAGVSQSPSNKVTEKGKDVELRCDPISGHTALYWYRQSLGQGLEFLIYFQGNSAPDKSGLPSDRFSAERTGGSVSTLTIQRTQQEDSAVYLCASSLGRLNEQFFGPGTRLTVL.

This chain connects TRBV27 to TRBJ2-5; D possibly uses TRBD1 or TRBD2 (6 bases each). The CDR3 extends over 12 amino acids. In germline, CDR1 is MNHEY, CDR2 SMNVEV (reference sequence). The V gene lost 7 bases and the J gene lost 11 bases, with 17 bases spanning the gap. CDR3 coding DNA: TGTGCCAGCAAGGGGGGCCGGGGGAAGCAGTACTTC. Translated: CASKGGRGKQYF.

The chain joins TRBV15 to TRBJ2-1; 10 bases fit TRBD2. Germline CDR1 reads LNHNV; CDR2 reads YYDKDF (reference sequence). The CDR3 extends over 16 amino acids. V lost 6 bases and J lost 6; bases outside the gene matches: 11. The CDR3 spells CATSRWSSGSGNEQFF. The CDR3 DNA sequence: TGTGCCACCAGTAGATGGTCTAGCGGGAGTGGCAATGAGCAGTTCTTC.

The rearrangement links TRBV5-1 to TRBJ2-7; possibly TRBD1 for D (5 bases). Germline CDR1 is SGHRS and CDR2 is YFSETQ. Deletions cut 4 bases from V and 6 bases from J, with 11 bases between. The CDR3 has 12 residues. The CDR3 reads CASSVAQAEQYF. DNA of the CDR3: TGCGCCAGCAGCGTGGCACAGGCCGAGCAGTACTTC.

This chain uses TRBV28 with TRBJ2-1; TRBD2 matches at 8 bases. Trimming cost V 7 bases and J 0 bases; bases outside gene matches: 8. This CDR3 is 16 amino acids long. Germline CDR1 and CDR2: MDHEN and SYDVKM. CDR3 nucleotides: TGTGCCAGCACCGATCACGGGAGGGCCTCCTACAATGAGCAGTTCTTC. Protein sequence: CASTDHGRASYNEQFF.

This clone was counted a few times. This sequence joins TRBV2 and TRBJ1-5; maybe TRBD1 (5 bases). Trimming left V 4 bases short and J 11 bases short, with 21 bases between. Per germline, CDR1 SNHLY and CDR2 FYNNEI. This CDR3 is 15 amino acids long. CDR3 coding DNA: TGTGCCAGCAGTGTACCGGGGCCCCAAGCGGCTGCCCAGCATTTT. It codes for CASSVPGPQAAAQHF.

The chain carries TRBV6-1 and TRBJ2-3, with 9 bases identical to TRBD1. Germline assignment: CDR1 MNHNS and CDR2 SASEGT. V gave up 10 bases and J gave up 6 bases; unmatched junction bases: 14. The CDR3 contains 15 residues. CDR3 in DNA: TGTGCCACAACAGGGGGCGCAAAATCATGGGATACGCAGTATTTT. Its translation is CATTGGAKSWDTQYF.